What follows are 14 T cell receptor beta chains derived from one specimen sequenced in a study of blood T cell repertoires in COVID-19. Clones were sequenced by immunoSEQ multiplex PCR, and TCRdb holds only the in-frame ones, with some missing. The sample contains 310,000 or so clones, around 90% of which appear only once. Material for sequencing was PBMCs or T cells enriched from blood (not recorded which). The receptors here all came from a woman in her twenties or thirties who had recovered from COVID-19.

This clone has only one observation. The CDR3 DNA sequence: TGTGCCAGCAGTTACGTATGGGACAGGGTATATCAGCCCCAGCATTTT. It codes for CASSYVWDRVYQPQHF. The chain joins TRBV6-2 or TRBV6-3 to TRBJ1-5; 9 bases are shared with TRBD1. The germline V gene has CDR1 MNHEY and CDR2 SVGEGT. CDR3 length: 16 residues. The V and J ends lost 2 bases and 5 bases, in that order; junction bases with no gene match: 7.

This chain joins TRBV28 and TRBJ1-5, with TRBD1 identical over 8 bases. The junction had 7 bases not matched to a gene; V was cut back by 5 bases and J by 7 bases. Germline V CDR1 and CDR2: MDHEN, SYDVKM. CDR3 length equals 14 residues. The CDR3 spells CASSRPGQEQPQHF. DNA of the CDR3: TGTGCCAGCAGTCGCCCGGGACAGGAACAGCCCCAGCATTTT.

The chain employs TRBV11-3 and TRBJ2-1; possible D gene TRBD2, 5 bases. The V and J ends lost 5 bases and 0 bases respectively, with 17 bases between them. Germline V lookup: CDR1 SGHNT, CDR2 YENEEA. The CDR3 totals 17 residues. The CDR3 loop is CASSKNSVPSSYNEQFF. Here the CDR3 DNA reads TGTGCCAGCAGCAAAAATAGCGTACCGAGCTCCTACAATGAGCAGTTCTTC.

This chain connects TRBV5-6 to TRBJ2-7; 8 nucleotides align to TRBD1. The ends lost 6 bases at V and 3 bases at J; junction bases unmatched: 11. CDR3 size: 15 residues. Looked up from germline, CDR1 is SGHDT and CDR2 is YYEEEE. The CDR3 nucleotides read TGTGCCAGCACCTACGCGGGACAGGTGATCTACGAGCAGTACTTC. Encoded protein: CASTYAGQVIYEQYF. Full variable domain (missing parts from reference TRBV5-6 and TRBJ2-7): DAGVTQSPTHLIKTRGQQVTLRCSPKSGHDTVSWYQQALGQGPQFIFQYYEEEERQRGNFPDRFSGHQFPNYSSELNVNALLLGDSALYLCASTYAGQVIYEQYFGPGTRLTVT.

The V gene is TRBV27, the J gene TRBJ2-5, with unresolved D. The CDR3 totals 13 residues. Germline V gene lookup returns CDR1 MNHEY and CDR2 SMNVEV (reference sequence). V was pared by 5 bases and J by 1 base, with 8 bases between. Here the CDR3 reads CASSRNSQETQYF. The CDR3 DNA sequence: TGTGCCAGCAGTCGGAACAGCCAAGAGACCCAGTACTTC.

The chain is built from TRBV19 and TRBJ2-2; possible D gene TRBD1, 6 bases. This CDR3 is 13 amino acids long. Germline V gene data show CDR1 as LNHDA and CDR2 as SQIVND (reference sequence). Between the trimmed V and J ends, which lost 3 bases and 6 bases, there was a span of 8 bases. The CDR3 is CASSMAGAGELFF. CDR3 coding DNA: TGTGCCAGTAGTATGGCAGGGGCCGGGGAGCTGTTTTTT.

The CDR3 region is CASSSGGLAETQYF. CDR3 bases: TGTGCCAGCAGTTCAGGGGGACTAGCGGAGACCCAGTACTTC. The chain links TRBV28 to TRBJ2-5, with 10 nucleotides matching TRBD2. This CDR3 is 14 amino acids long. V trimming: 4 bases; J trimming: 5 bases; junction bases outside the gene matches: 4. Germline-derived CDR1 and CDR2 are MDHEN and SYDVKM.

CDR3 region: CASSLEGSTDTQYF. The CDR3 DNA follows: TGTGCCAGCAGCTTGGAAGGGAGTACAGATACGCAGTATTTT. V usage is TRBV5-4 and J usage is TRBJ2-3; D is perhaps TRBD2 (5 bases). Germline loops: CDR1 SGHNT, CDR2 YYREEE (reference sequence). Trimming stripped 0 bases from V and 3 bases from J, with 8 bases between. There are 14 residues in the CDR3.

The CDR3 DNA follows: TGTGCCACCAGTGACCGTGGAGGGTTCGAGGAGCAGTTCTTC. This translates into CATSDRGGFEEQFF. The V gene is TRBV24-1, the J gene TRBJ2-1, with TRBD2 as a possible D gene (6 bases). With 4 bases removed from V and 10 bases from J, the gap between germline ends came to 16 bases. There are 14 residues in the CDR3. Germline lookup yields CDR1 KGHDR and CDR2 SFDVKD.

This clone has only one observation. The chain carries TRBV6-4 and TRBJ1-5, with D possibly being TRBD1 (5 bases). Germline values: CDR1 MRHNA, CDR2 SNTAGT. V was shortened by 6 bases and J by 5 bases, with 11 bases between the two germline ends. The CDR3 loop spans 13 amino acids. CDR3 sequence reads: CASSQTGDQPQHF. The CDR3 DNA sequence: TGTGCCAGCAGCCAAACGGGGGATCAGCCCCAGCATTTT.

This clone was found once. V gene TRBV28 combines with J gene TRBJ2-6; D perhaps matches TRBD2 (5 bases). The length of the CDR3 is 17 residues. Germline CDR1 MDHEN, CDR2 SYDVKM. V gave up 7 bases and J gave up 0 bases, with 16 bases separating them. The CDR3 nucleotides read TGTGCCAGCACCTTTCACGGGGAGAACTCTGGGGCCAACGTCCTGACTTTC. This sequence encodes CASTFHGENSGANVLTF.

The V gene is TRBV6-2 or TRBV6-3, the J gene TRBJ2-3; a possible D gene is TRBD2 (6 bases). This CDR3 has 14 residues. Germline values: CDR1 MNHEY, CDR2 SVGEGT. Trimming took 6 bases from V and 3 from J, leaving 13 bases between them. CDR3 loop: CASSSRDLTDTQYF. The CDR3 coding sequence is TGTGCCAGCAGCTCACGGGACTTGACAGATACGCAGTATTTT.

A single count supports this clone. J is TRBJ2-1 and V is TRBV5-1; D is possibly TRBD1 (6 bases). Germline V lookup: CDR1 SGHRS, CDR2 YFSETQ. V gave up 3 bases and J gave up 4 bases, with 8 bases separating them. CDR3 length: 13 residues. For the CDR3, the DNA is TGCGCCAGCAGCTCGGACAGTTACAATGAGCAGTTCTTC. This codes for CASSSDSYNEQFF. Full variable domain (remainder filled in from reference TRBV5-1 and TRBJ2-1): KAGVTQTPRYLIKTRGQQVTLSCSPISGHRSVSWYQQTPGQGLQFLFEYFSETQRNKGNFPGRFSGRQFSNSRSEMNVSTLELGDSALYLCASSSDSYNEQFFGPGTRLTVL.

The chain combines TRBV27 with TRBJ1-1, with a tentative D call TRBD1 (6 bases). Germline assignment: CDR1 MNHEY and CDR2 SMNVEV (reference sequence). The CDR3 length is 14 residues. V was clipped by 7 bases and J by 6 bases, with 18 bases between them. The CDR3 coding sequence is TGTGCCAGCAACCTAATGGGGGGGGCGGCTGAAGCTTTCTTT. Its protein is CASNLMGGAAEAFF.